The 13 T cell receptor beta chains in this list originate from one sample, sequenced in a study of memory CD4+ T cells and cytomegalovirus serostatus. The sort gate was single viable CD3+CD4+CD8-CD45RO+ cells for memory CD4+ T cells. The data were produced by immunoSEQ multiplex PCR, yet TCRdb's version contains in-frame clones alone and is incomplete. The sample has 75,000 to 90,000 clones, around 80% seen once. The sequencing input was memory CD4+ T cells from blood. All receptors come from an adult in good health and CMV-seronegative.

V and J are TRBV5-1 and TRBJ1-1, with no clear D. The V end was cut by 0 bases, the J end by 6 bases, with 12 bases between. The CDR3 length is 14 residues. The germline gives CDR1 SGHRS, CDR2 YFSETQ. The CDR3, as DNA: TGCGCCAGCAGCTTGGGGGCCGCACACGCTGAAGCTTTCTTT. It is translated as CASSLGAAHAEAFF.

The chain has TRBV6-1 and TRBJ1-1; possibly TRBD1 for D (5 bases). Trimming pared 10 bases from V and 4 bases from J, leaving 13 bases between. The germline V gene has CDR1 MNHNS and CDR2 SASEGT. The CDR3 length is 12 residues. The CDR3 nucleotides are TGTGCCACCGATCTGCAGGGCACTGAAGCTTTCTTT. Translation gives CATDLQGTEAFF.

The chain combines TRBV18 with TRBJ2-1; D gene unclear. V lost 3 bases and J 2 bases, leaving 11 bases between the germline ends. CDR3 length: 15 residues. Looked up from germline, CDR1 is KGHSH and CDR2 is LQKENI. The chain's CDR3 is CASSPERTTYNEQFF. CDR3 nucleotides: TGTGCCAGCTCACCTGAAAGGACCACCTACAATGAGCAGTTCTTC. The full variable domain, completed using reference TRBV18 and TRBJ2-1, is NAGVMQNPRHLVRRRGQEARLRCSPMKGHSHVYWYRQLPEEGLKFMVYLQKENIIDESGMPKERFSAEFPKEGPSILRIQQVVRGDSAAYFCASSPERTTYNEQFFGPGTRLTVL.

The rearrangement uses TRBV20-1 and TRBJ2-1; D is ambiguous. The CDR3 totals 10 residues. Trimming cost V 4 bases and J 4 bases, with 2 bases left between them. Germline loops: CDR1 DFQATT, CDR2 SNEGSKA (reference sequence). Written as DNA, the CDR3 is TGCAGTGCTAAGTACAATGAGCAGTTCTTC. Its translation is CSAKYNEQFF.

V and J are TRBV4-2 and TRBJ2-1; 9 bases line up with TRBD2. Germline CDR1 and CDR2: LGHNA and YNFKEQ. J was trimmed by 15 bases and V by 0 bases; bases with no gene match: 3. CDR3 length equals 12 residues. This CDR3 reads CASSQERGGPFF. As DNA, the CDR3 is TGTGCCAGCAGCCAAGAGCGGGGGGGCCCGTTCTTC.

This clone has a handful of counts. This chain joins TRBV19 and TRBJ2-2; 7 bases are a match to TRBD1. Germline CDR1 and CDR2: LNHDA and SQIVND (reference sequence). With 10 bases clipped from V and 2 bases from J, the junction kept 22 bases outside the gene matches. This CDR3 has 19 residues. The CDR3 spells CATRPRQGQKLINTGELFF. The DNA of the CDR3 is TGTGCCACCCGACCAAGACAGGGACAGAAGTTAATCAACACCGGGGAGCTGTTTTTT.

The genes are TRBV5-1 and TRBJ1-2; the D gene is possibly TRBD1 (6 bases). The CDR3 sequence is 14 residues long. Germline CDR1 reads SGHRS; CDR2 reads YFSETQ. V lost 4 bases and J lost 6, with 16 bases in between. As DNA, the CDR3 is TGCGCCAGCAGCACCCGATCCGGGGACAATGGCTACACCTTC. As protein: CASSTRSGDNGYTF.

V is TRBV5-1 and J is TRBJ2-1, with D possibly matching TRBD1 (6 bases). Germline CDR1 and CDR2: SGHRS and YFSETQ. V shed 4 bases and J shed 10 bases, with 18 bases lying between them. The CDR3 extends over 14 amino acids. As DNA, the CDR3 is TGCGCCAGCAGCGGAAGCCGGGACACCGGGGAGCAGTTCTTC. Translation gives CASSGSRDTGEQFF.

This sequence joins TRBV19 and TRBJ1-5; TRBD1 agrees at 8 bases. The ends lost 4 bases at V and 1 base at J; junction bases unmatched: 6. Germline loops: CDR1 LNHDA, CDR2 SQIVND (reference sequence). The CDR3 loop spans 16 amino acids. CDR3 sequence: CASSRQGTGSNQPQHF. CDR3 DNA: TGTGCCAGTAGTAGACAGGGGACGGGGAGCAATCAGCCCCAGCATTTT.

CDR3 sequence (DNA): TGTGCCAGTAGTATAAGACGCCAGGGGAACACTGAAGCTTTCTTT. This translates into CASSIRRQGNTEAFF. This rearrangement joins TRBV19 to TRBJ1-1; possible D gene TRBD1, 5 bases. Per germline, CDR1 LNHDA and CDR2 SQIVND (reference sequence). This CDR3 has 15 amino acids. V was trimmed by 2 bases and J by 1 base, leaving 11 bases between them.

CDR3 sequence: CASSLVPGAGDTQYF. The CDR3 DNA is TGTGCCAGCAGCTTAGTACCAGGGGCGGGGGATACGCAGTATTTT. The chain uses TRBV7-6 and TRBJ2-3; D possibly uses TRBD1 or TRBD2 (6 bases each). The CDR3 runs 15 residues. Trimming removed 1 base from V and 6 bases from J, with 14 bases in between. Germline CDR1 reads SGHVS; CDR2 reads FNYEAQ. Combining the CDR3 with reference TRBV7-6 and TRBJ2-3 gives the whole variable domain GAGVSQSPRYKVTKRGQDVALRCDPISGHVSLYWYRQALGQGPEFLTYFNYEAQQDKSGLPNDRFSAERPEGSISTLTIQRTEQRDSAMYRCASSLVPGAGDTQYFGPGTRLTVL.

The V call is TRBV9, the J call TRBJ2-1; D perhaps matches TRBD1 (5 bases). With 0 bases removed from V and 10 bases from J, the gap between germline ends came to 20 bases. This CDR3 contains 16 residues. The germline V gene has CDR1 SGDLS and CDR2 YYNGEE. The CDR3 DNA reads as TGTGCCAGCAGCGTAGGGGGCCGTACTGGTGTGGGGGAGCAGTTCTTC. This encodes CASSVGGRTGVGEQFF.

The chain employs TRBV11-2 and TRBJ2-3; the match to TRBD1 covers 9 bases. The ends lost 4 bases at V and 4 bases at J; junction bases unmatched: 6. The CDR3 consists of 15 residues. Germline V lookup: CDR1 SGHAT, CDR2 FQNNGV. The CDR3 region is CASSSYRGRADTQYF. CDR3 sequence (DNA): TGTGCCAGCAGCTCCTACAGGGGGCGGGCAGATACGCAGTATTTT. The entire variable domain, with the rest obtained from reference TRBV11-2 and TRBJ2-3, is as follows: EAGVAQSPRYKIIEKRQSVAFWCNPISGHATLYWYQQILGQGPKLLIQFQNNGVVDDSQLPKDRFSAERLKGVDSTLKIQPAKLEDSAVYLCASSSYRGRADTQYFGPGTRLTVL.